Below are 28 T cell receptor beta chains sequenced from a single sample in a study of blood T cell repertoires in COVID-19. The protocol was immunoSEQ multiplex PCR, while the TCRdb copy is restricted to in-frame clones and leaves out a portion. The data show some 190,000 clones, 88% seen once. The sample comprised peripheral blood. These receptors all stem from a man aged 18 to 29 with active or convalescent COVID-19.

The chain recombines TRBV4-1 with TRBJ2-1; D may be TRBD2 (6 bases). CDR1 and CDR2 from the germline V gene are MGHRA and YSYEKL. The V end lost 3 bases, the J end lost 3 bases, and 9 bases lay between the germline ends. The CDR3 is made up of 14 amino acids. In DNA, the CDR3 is TGCGCCAGCAGCCAGCGGGACCGCTACAATGAGCAGTTCTTC. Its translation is CASSQRDRYNEQFF.

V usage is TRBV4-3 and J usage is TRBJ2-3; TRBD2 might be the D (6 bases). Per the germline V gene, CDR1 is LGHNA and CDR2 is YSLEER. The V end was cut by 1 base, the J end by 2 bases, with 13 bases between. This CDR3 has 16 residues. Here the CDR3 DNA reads TGCGCCAGCAGCCAAGTTGTGGGAGGCTCCACAGATACGCAGTATTTT. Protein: CASSQVVGGSTDTQYF.

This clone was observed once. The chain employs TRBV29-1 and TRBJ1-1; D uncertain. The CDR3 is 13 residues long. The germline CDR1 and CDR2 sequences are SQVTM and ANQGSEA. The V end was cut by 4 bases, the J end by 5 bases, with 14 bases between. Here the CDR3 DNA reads TGCAGCGTTGCACTTCGGGGAGGGACTGAAGCTTTCTTT. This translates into CSVALRGGTEAFF.

CDR3 nucleotides: TGTGCCAGCAGTTACTCATCAGTCCGGAACACTGAAGCTTTCTTT. Amino acids: CASSYSSVRNTEAFF. The genes are TRBV6-5 and TRBJ1-1; no firm D call. CDR1 and CDR2 (germline): MNHEY, SVGAGI. CDR3 length equals 15 residues. Deletions cut 0 bases from V and 1 base from J, with 9 bases between.

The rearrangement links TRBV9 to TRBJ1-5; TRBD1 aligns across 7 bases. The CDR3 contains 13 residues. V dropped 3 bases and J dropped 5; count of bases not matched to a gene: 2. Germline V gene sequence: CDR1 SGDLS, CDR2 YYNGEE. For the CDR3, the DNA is TGTGCCAGCAGCGGAGGACAGGATCAGCCCCAGCATTTT. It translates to CASSGGQDQPQHF.

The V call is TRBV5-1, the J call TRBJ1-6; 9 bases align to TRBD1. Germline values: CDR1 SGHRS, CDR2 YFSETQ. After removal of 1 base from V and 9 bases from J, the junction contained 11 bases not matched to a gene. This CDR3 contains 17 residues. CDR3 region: CASSLPPPGQGISPLHF. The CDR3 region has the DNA TGCGCCAGCAGCTTGCCCCCGCCGGGACAGGGAATTTCACCCCTCCACTTT.

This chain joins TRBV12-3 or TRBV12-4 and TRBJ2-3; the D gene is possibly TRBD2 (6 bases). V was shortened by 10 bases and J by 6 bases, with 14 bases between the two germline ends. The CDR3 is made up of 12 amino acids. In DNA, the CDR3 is TGTGCCATCGATAACGCGGGGGATACGCAGTATTTT. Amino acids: CAIDNAGDTQYF.

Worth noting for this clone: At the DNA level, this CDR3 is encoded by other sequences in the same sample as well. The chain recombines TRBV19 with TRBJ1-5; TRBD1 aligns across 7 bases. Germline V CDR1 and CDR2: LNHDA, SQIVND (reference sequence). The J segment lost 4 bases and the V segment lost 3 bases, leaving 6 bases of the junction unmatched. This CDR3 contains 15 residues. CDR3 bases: TGTGCCAGTAGTATTGCCGCAGGGGGTAATCAGCCCCAGCATTTT. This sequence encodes CASSIAAGGNQPQHF.

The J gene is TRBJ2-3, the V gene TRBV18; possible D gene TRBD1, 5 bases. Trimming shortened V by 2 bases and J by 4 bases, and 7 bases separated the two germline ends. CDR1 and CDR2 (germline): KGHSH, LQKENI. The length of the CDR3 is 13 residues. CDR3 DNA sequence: TGTGCCAGCTCACCAATGGGGCCAGATACGCAGTATTTT. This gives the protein CASSPMGPDTQYF.

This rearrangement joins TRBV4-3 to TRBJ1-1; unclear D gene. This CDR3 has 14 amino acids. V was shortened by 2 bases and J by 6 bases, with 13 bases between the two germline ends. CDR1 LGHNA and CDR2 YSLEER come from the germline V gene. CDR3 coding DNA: TGCGCCAGCAGCCAAAGAGGGCGTGACGCTGAAGCTTTCTTT. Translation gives CASSQRGRDAEAFF.

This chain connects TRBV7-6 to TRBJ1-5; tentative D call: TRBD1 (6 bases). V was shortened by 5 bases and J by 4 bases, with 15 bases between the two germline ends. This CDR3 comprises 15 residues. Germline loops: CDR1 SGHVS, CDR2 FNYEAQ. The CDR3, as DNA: TGTGCCAGCAGCGAAACAGGGAACAGAAATCAGCCCCAGCATTTT. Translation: CASSETGNRNQPQHF.

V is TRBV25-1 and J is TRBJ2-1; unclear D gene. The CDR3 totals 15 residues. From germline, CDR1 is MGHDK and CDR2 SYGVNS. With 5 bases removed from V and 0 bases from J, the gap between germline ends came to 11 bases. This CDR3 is CASSSSRSSYNEQFF. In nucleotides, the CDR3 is TGTGCCAGCAGTTCATCAAGGAGCTCCTACAATGAGCAGTTCTTC.

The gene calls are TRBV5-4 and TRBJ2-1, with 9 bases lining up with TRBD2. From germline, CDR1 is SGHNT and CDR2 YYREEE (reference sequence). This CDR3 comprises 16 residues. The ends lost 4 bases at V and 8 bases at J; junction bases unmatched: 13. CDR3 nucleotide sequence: TGTGCCAGCAGCCTAAGAGTAGCGGGAGAGGGTGATGAGCAGTTCTTC. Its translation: CASSLRVAGEGDEQFF.

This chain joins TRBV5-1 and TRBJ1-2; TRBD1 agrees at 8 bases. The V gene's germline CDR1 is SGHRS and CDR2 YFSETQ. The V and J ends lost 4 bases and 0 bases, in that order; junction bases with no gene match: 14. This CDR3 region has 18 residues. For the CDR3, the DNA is TGCGCCAGCAGCCCTTTTGGGGACAGGACACTCTCTAACTATGGCTACACCTTC. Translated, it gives CASSPFGDRTLSNYGYTF.

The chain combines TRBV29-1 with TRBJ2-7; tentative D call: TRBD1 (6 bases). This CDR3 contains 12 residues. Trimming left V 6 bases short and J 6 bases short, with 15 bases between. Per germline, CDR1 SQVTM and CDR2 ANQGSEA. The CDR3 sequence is CSVRTDSSEQYF. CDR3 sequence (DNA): TGCAGCGTGAGGACAGACTCGTCCGAGCAGTACTTC.

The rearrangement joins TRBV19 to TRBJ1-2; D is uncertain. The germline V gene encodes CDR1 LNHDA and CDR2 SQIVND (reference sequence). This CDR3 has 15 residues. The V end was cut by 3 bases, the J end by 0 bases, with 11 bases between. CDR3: CASSILGEANYGYTF. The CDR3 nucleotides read TGTGCCAGTAGTATTCTAGGTGAAGCTAACTATGGCTACACCTTC.

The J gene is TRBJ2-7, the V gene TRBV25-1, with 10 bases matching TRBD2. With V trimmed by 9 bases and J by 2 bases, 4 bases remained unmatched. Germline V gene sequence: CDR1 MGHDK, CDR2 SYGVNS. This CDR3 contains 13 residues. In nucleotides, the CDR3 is TGTGCCAGTGGAGCGGGAGGGGCCTACGAGCAGTACTTC. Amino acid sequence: CASGAGGAYEQYF.

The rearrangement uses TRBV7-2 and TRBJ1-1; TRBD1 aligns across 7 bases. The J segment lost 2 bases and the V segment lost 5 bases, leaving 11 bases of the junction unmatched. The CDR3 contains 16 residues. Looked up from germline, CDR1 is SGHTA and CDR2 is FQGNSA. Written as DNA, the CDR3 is TGTGCCAGCAGCCCAACCTTGGGGGACAGAAACACTGAAGCTTTCTTT. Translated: CASSPTLGDRNTEAFF.

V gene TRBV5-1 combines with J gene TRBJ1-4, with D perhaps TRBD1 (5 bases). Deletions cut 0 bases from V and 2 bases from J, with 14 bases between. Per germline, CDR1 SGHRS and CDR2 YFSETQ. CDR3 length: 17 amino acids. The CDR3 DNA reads TGCGCCAGCAGCTTGGCTACGGCGGGGCCCACTAATGAAAAACTGTTTTTT. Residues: CASSLATAGPTNEKLFF.

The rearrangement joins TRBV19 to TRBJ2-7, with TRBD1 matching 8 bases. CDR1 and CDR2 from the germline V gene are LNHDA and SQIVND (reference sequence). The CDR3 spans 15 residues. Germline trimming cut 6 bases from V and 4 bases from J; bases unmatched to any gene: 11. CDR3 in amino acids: CASSRRTGTLYEQYF. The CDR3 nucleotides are TGTGCCAGTAGCAGACGGACAGGGACCTTATACGAGCAGTACTTC.

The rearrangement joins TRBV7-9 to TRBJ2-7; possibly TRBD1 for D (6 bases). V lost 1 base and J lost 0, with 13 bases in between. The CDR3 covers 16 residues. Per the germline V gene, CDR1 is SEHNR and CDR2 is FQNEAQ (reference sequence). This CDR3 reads CASSLVLGAGSYEQYF. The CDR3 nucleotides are TGTGCCAGCAGCTTAGTCCTGGGGGCGGGCTCCTACGAGCAGTACTTC.

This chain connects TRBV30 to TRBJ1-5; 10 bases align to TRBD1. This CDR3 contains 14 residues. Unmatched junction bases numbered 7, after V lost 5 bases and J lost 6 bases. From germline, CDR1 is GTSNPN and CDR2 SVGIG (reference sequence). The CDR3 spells CAWDRDRGTQPQHF. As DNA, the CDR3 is TGTGCCTGGGACCGGGACAGGGGAACTCAGCCCCAGCATTTT.

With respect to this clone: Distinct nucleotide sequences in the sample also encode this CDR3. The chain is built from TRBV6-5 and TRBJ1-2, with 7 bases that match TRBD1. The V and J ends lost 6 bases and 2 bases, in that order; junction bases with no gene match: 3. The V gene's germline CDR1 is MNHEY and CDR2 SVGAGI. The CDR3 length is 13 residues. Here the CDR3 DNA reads TGTGCCAGCAGCTTACAGGGGAACTATGGCTACACCTTC. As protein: CASSLQGNYGYTF.

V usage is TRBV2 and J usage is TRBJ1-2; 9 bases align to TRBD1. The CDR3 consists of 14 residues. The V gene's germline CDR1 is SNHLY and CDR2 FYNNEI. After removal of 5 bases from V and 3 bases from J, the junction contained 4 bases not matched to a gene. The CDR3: CASSQRTGDYGYTF. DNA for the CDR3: TGTGCCAGCAGTCAGAGGACAGGGGACTATGGCTACACCTTC.

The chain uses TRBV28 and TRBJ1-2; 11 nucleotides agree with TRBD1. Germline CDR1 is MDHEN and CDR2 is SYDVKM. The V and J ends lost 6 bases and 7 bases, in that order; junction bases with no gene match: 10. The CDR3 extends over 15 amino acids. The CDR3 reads CASRTPGQGGSGYTF. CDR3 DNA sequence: TGTGCCAGCAGAACACCGGGACAGGGGGGGAGTGGCTACACCTTC.

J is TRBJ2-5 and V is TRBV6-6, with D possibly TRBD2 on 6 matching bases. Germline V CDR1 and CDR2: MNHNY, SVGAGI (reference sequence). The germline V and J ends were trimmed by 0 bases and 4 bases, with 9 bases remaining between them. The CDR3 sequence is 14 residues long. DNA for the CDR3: TGTGCCAGCAGTTACTCGCGGGGAGGAGAGACCCAGTACTTC. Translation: CASSYSRGGETQYF.

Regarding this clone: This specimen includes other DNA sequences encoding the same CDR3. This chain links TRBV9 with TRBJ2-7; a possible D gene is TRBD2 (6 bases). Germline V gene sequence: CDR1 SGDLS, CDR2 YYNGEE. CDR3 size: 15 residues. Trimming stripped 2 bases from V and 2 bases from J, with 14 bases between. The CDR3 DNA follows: TGTGCCAGCAGCGTTTTCTCTGGAGGGCCCTACGAGCAGTACTTC. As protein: CASSVFSGGPYEQYF.

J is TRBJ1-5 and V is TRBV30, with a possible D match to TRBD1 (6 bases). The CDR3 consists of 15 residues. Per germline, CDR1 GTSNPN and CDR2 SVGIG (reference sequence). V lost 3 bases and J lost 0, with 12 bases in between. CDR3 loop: CAWSPTGSSNQPQHF. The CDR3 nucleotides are TGTGCCTGGAGCCCGACAGGTAGTAGCAATCAGCCCCAGCATTTT.